A selection of T cell receptor beta chains follows, all from one sample in a study of shared clonotypes between healthy human individuals. Sequenced by immunoSEQ multiplex PCR; TCRdb stores in-frame clones only, minus some. Of hundreds of thousands of clones in the sample, around 92% were seen once. The material sequenced was naive CD8+ T cells sorted from blood. Every receptor here comes from a man in his thirties or forties in good health. The CDR3 runs from the conserved cysteine through the conserved F or W. Fields, in order: clone size, V gene, J gene, D gene, CDR3 protein, CDR3 DNA. The D gene is left open where the match is weak. Clone size is given for some rows only: seen once, a few or many times, or a class if the clone is expanded.

clone_size: .
v_call: TRBV27
j_call: TRBJ2-1
d_call: TRBD2
cdr3_aa: CASSFNSGRLHGQFF
cdr3_nt: TGTGCCAGCAGTTTCAACAGCGGGAGGTTGCATGGGCAGTTCTTC

clone_size: .
v_call: TRBV5-8
j_call: TRBJ2-7
d_call: .
cdr3_aa: CASSLVQAQYEQYF
cdr3_nt: TGTGCCAGCAGCTTGGTACAGGCCCAATACGAGCAGTACTTC

clone_size: .
v_call: TRBV28
j_call: TRBJ1-5
d_call: .
cdr3_aa: CASSSLEPQHF
cdr3_nt: TGTGCCAGCAGTTCATTGGAGCCCCAGCATTTT

clone_size: .
v_call: TRBV18
j_call: TRBJ2-7
d_call: .
cdr3_aa: CASSPLSLHEQYF
cdr3_nt: TGTGCCAGCTCACCCTTATCATTACACGAGCAGTACTTC

clone_size: .
v_call: TRBV6-1
j_call: TRBJ2-7
d_call: .
cdr3_aa: CASSEALMSSYEQYF
cdr3_nt: TGTGCCAGCAGTGAAGCTCTGATGAGCTCCTACGAGCAGTACTTC

clone_size: many
v_call: TRBV6-4
j_call: TRBJ2-1
d_call: TRBD2
cdr3_aa: CASSEKAGAYNEQFF
cdr3_nt: TGTGCCAGCAGTGAAAAAGCGGGGGCCTACAATGAGCAGTTCTTC

clone_size: .
v_call: TRBV28
j_call: TRBJ1-1
d_call: .
cdr3_aa: CASSRGGGRAFF
cdr3_nt: TGTGCCAGCAGCCGGGGGGGCGGTCGGGCTTTCTTT

clone_size: once
v_call: TRBV18
j_call: TRBJ2-7
d_call: .
cdr3_aa: CASSPHGGAGYEQYF
cdr3_nt: TGTGCCAGCTCACCACACGGGGGAGCGGGTTACGAGCAGTACTTC

clone_size: .
v_call: TRBV9
j_call: TRBJ2-2
d_call: .
cdr3_aa: CASSVVRVLPGELFF
cdr3_nt: TGTGCCAGCAGCGTCGTCAGGGTGTTGCCCGGGGAGCTGTTTTTT

clone_size: .
v_call: TRBV6-6
j_call: TRBJ2-1
d_call: TRBD2
cdr3_aa: CASRRLAGTNNEQFF
cdr3_nt: TGTGCCAGCAGACGACTAGCGGGAACCAACAATGAGCAGTTCTTC

clone_size: .
v_call: TRBV7-9
j_call: TRBJ2-5
d_call: .
cdr3_aa: CASSAEIPQETQYF
cdr3_nt: TGTGCCAGCAGCGCAGAGATCCCCCAAGAGACCCAGTACTTC